The next 25 T cell receptor beta chains were all read from a single sample in a study of regulatory T cells in long-lasting Graves disease. Building the TCR beta libraries relied on iRepertoire HTBI primers, and CDR3 regions underwent Arm-PCR. From the multiplex PCR reads, TCRdb called clonotypes with MiXCR, one entry per CDR3 protein. The sample gives about 420,000 distinct CDR3 sequences, about 17% of which show up once; less than 30% is in the top ten. The time point here: newly diagnosed GD, antithyroid drugs for less than 3 months. PBMC RNA was the source of the TCR library. Separately, the same data were catalogued under a study of T cells in Graves' hyperthyroidism and ophthalmopathy.

This specimen was peripheral blood mononuclear cells (PBMCs), taken at new diagnosis, from a patient treated with antithyroid drugs. Source of these receptors: a woman between 18 and 29 years old with Graves disease.

Ten or more counts support this clonotype. This chain links TRBV29-1 with TRBJ1-1; D is possibly TRBD1 (5 bases). V was trimmed by 4 bases and J by 0 bases, leaving 12 bases between them. The CDR3 is 14 amino acids. Germline loops: CDR1 SQVTM, CDR2 ANQGSEA. CDR3 nucleotide sequence: TGCAGCGTTGCTCAGGGTGCCCTGAACACTGAAGCTTTCTTT. This codes for CSVAQGALNTEAFF. The entire variable domain, with the rest obtained from reference TRBV29-1 and TRBJ1-1, is as follows: SAVISQKPSRDICQRGTSLTIQCQVDSQVTMMFWYRQQPGQSLTLIATANQGSEATYESGFVIDKFPISRPNLTFSTLTVSNMSPEDSSIYLCSVAQGALNTEAFFGQGTRLTVV.

In this sample, this clonotype turned up a few times. The chain uses TRBV19 and TRBJ1-1; TRBD1 agrees at 8 bases. With 5 bases clipped from V and 5 bases from J, the junction kept 10 bases outside the gene matches. Germline V gives CDR1 LNHDA, CDR2 SQIVND (reference sequence). This CDR3 contains 15 residues. The CDR3 DNA reads as TGTGCCAGTAGTGCTGGACAGGGATTCGTTACTGAAGCTTTCTTT. Protein product: CASSAGQGFVTEAFF.

This clonotype has ten or more counts. This chain connects TRBV25-1 to TRBJ2-6; D is perhaps TRBD2 (6 bases). The CDR3 loop spans 16 amino acids. Trimming pared 6 bases from V and 1 base from J, leaving 13 bases between. Per the germline V gene, CDR1 is MGHDK and CDR2 is SYGVNS. The CDR3 is CASSPYGGSGANVLTF. As DNA, the CDR3 is TGTGCCAGCAGCCCCTATGGGGGGTCTGGGGCCAACGTCCTGACTTTC.

This clonotype appeared a few times. The chain combines TRBV25-1 with TRBJ2-3; 12 nucleotides match TRBD2. The trim removed 10 bases at V and 8 bases at J, leaving 10 bases unmatched. The CDR3 extends over 14 amino acids. The V gene's germline CDR1 is MGHDK and CDR2 SYGVNS. This CDR3 reads CATRTSGTIVTQYF. CDR3 DNA: TGTGCCACTCGGACTAGCGGGACCATTGTTACGCAGTATTTT. Based on the CDR3 plus reference TRBV25-1 and TRBJ2-3, the full variable domain is EADIYQTPRYLVIGTGKKITLECSQTMGHDKMYWYQQDPGMELHLIHYSYGVNSTEKGDLSSESTVSRIRTEHFPLTLESARPSHTSQYLCATRTSGTIVTQYFGPGTRLTVL.

This clonotype was counted at least ten times. The chain employs TRBV6-9 and TRBJ2-1; perhaps TRBD2 as D (5 bases). This CDR3 is built from 15 residues. V lost 3 bases and J lost 7, with 16 bases in between. Germline V CDR1 and CDR2: MNHGY, SVAAGI. The CDR3 spells CASSYVGTRGNEQFF. CDR3 DNA sequence: TGTGCCAGCAGTTACGTGGGTACGAGAGGGAATGAGCAGTTCTTC.

This clonotype was observed a handful of times. The chain couples TRBV28 to TRBJ2-7, with D hard to call. The germline gives CDR1 MDHEN, CDR2 SYDVKM. With 4 bases removed from V and 3 bases from J, the gap between germline ends came to 7 bases. The CDR3 length is 12 residues. The CDR3 is CASSYAFYEQYF. The CDR3 DNA reads TGTGCCAGCAGTTATGCTTTCTACGAGCAGTACTTC.

V is TRBV7-3 and J is TRBJ1-2; unclear D gene. This CDR3 is built from 14 residues. CDR1 and CDR2 (germline): SGHTA, FQGTGA. Trimming pared 4 bases from V and 6 bases from J, leaving 15 bases between. As DNA, the CDR3 is TGTGCCAGCAGCTCAGGTCCAGGAAAAGATGGCTACACCTTC. It codes for CASSSGPGKDGYTF.

This clonotype was picked up many times. This sequence joins TRBV20-1 and TRBJ1-5; D gene uncertain. Germline V gene lookup returns CDR1 DFQATT and CDR2 SNEGSKA (reference sequence). The V and J ends lost 1 base and 4 bases respectively, with 11 bases between them. This CDR3 region has 14 residues. The CDR3 DNA is TGCAGTGCTAGAGTTGGAGGTCCTAATCAGCCCCAGCATTTT. Its protein product is CSARVGGPNQPQHF.

This clonotype has a count of ten or more. This chain links TRBV7-9 with TRBJ2-3, with D perhaps TRBD1 or TRBD2 (5 bases each). V shed 5 bases and J shed 1 base, with 13 bases lying between them. This CDR3 has 15 residues. From germline, CDR1 is SEHNR and CDR2 FQNEAQ (reference sequence). CDR3 sequence reads: CASSRQGSGTDTQYF. The CDR3 coding sequence is TGTGCCAGCAGCCGTCAGGGTAGCGGCACAGATACGCAGTATTTT.

The chain combines TRBV6-1 with TRBJ2-2, with D perhaps given as TRBD1 or TRBD2 (6 bases each). The CDR3 covers 16 residues. The V gene's germline CDR1 is MNHNS and CDR2 SASEGT. Trimming shortened V by 3 bases and J by 1 base, and 12 bases separated the two germline ends. This CDR3 reads CASSDRGGWNTGELFF. Written as DNA, the CDR3 is TGTGCCAGCAGTGACAGGGGAGGATGGAACACCGGGGAGCTGTTTTTT.

This clonotype appeared a few times. The rearrangement uses TRBV24-1 and TRBJ1-1, with D unclear. Trimming removed 3 bases at V and 1 base at J, with 5 bases between. There are 13 residues in the CDR3. Germline CDR1 and CDR2: KGHDR and SFDVKD. CDR3 region: CATSDPENTEAFF. In DNA, the CDR3 is TGTGCCACCAGTGATCCGGAGAACACTGAAGCTTTCTTT.

This clonotype was recorded a few times. The chain joins TRBV11-2 to TRBJ2-3; 8 positions match TRBD2. The CDR3 contains 15 residues. The trim removed 1 base at V and 7 bases at J, leaving 7 bases unmatched. Germline V gene lookup returns CDR1 SGHAT and CDR2 FQNNGV. CDR3 sequence reads: CASSLAGGPRNTQYF. The CDR3 bases are TGTGCCAGCAGCTTAGCGGGAGGGCCCAGAAATACGCAGTATTTT.

This clonotype was counted at least ten times. V usage is TRBV10-3 and J usage is TRBJ2-7, with TRBD2 identical over 9 bases. The V segment lost 10 bases and the J segment 6 bases; nucleotides outside the gene matches: 10. Germline V CDR1 and CDR2: ENHRY, SYGVKD. CDR3 length equals 13 residues. The CDR3, as DNA: TGTGCCACCGCTGTAGCGGGAGAGAGCGAGCAGTACTTC. Its translation is CATAVAGESEQYF.

This clonotype was counted ten times or more. The J gene is TRBJ2-3, the V gene TRBV28, with 8 bases that match TRBD2. CDR3 size: 16 residues. Germline CDR1 and CDR2: MDHEN and SYDVKM. The junction had 9 bases not matched to a gene; V was cut back by 6 bases and J by 1 base. CDR3 loop: CASSRLAGGGTDTQYF. CDR3 coding DNA: TGTGCCAGCAGCCGCCTAGCGGGTGGGGGCACAGATACGCAGTATTTT.

The table lists this clonotype with a few counts. This likely came from a read error, as a far larger clone is one base away. The gene calls are TRBV9 and TRBJ2-7; TRBD1 aligns across 8 bases. CDR1 is SGDLS and CDR2 is YYNGEE in the germline V gene. This CDR3 has 13 amino acids. The V gene end was trimmed by 3 bases and the J gene end by 3 bases; junction bases not matched to a gene: 2. This chain's CDR3 is CASSAGTGYEQYF. For the CDR3, the DNA is TGTGCCAGCAGCGCCGGGACAGGCTACGAGCAGTACTTC. The full variable domain, in which reference TRBV9 and TRBJ2-7 provide the parts outside the CDR3, is DSGVTQTPKHLITATGQRVTLRCSPRSGDLSVYWYQQSLDQGLQFLIQYYNGEERAKGNILERFSAQQFPDLHSELNLSSLELGDSALYFCASSAGTGYEQYFGPGTRLTVT.

This clonotype was recorded at least ten times. This rearrangement joins TRBV29-1 to TRBJ1-2; D call uncertain. The CDR3 runs to 9 residues. Germline-derived CDR1 and CDR2 are SQVTM and ANQGSEA. This CDR3 is CSTNYGYTF. CDR3 in DNA: TGCAGTACTAACTATGGCTACACCTTC.

This clonotype was counted ten times or more. This sequence joins TRBV20-1 and TRBJ2-5; 12 nucleotides match TRBD2. The V segment lost 6 bases and the J segment 2 bases; nucleotides outside the gene matches: 4. Germline V gene sequence: CDR1 DFQATT, CDR2 SNEGSKA (reference sequence). The CDR3 has 14 residues. The DNA of the CDR3 is TGCAGTGCCTGGACTAGCGGGAAGCAAGAGACCCAGTACTTC. As protein: CSAWTSGKQETQYF.

The rearrangement uses TRBV4-2 and TRBJ1-1; D remains unclear. CDR3 length equals 15 residues. The germline gives CDR1 LGHNA, CDR2 YNFKEQ. The V end was cut by 2 bases, the J end by 2 bases, with 12 bases between. Written as DNA, the CDR3 is TGTGCCAGCAGCCAATTGTCTTTTGGTAACACTGAAGCTTTCTTT. Its translation is CASSQLSFGNTEAFF.

Of note for this clonotype: With a much larger clone just one base away, this may be a read error. This chain links TRBV6-1 with TRBJ1-1; D is undetermined. Trimming cost V 7 bases and J 6 bases, with 15 bases left between them. Germline V gene data show CDR1 as MNHNS and CDR2 as SASEGT. CDR3 length equals 13 residues. In DNA, the CDR3 is TGTGCCAGCACCCAAATAATGGACGCTGAAGCTTTCTTT. Amino acid sequence: CASTQIMDAEAFF.

In its sample, this clonotype was seen many times. The V call is TRBV12-5, the J call TRBJ2-1; 11 bases are a match to TRBD2. The V gene's germline CDR1 is LGHNT and CDR2 FRNRAP. There are 15 residues in the CDR3. With 5 bases clipped from V and 5 bases from J, the junction kept 5 bases outside the gene matches. Written as DNA, the CDR3 is TGTGCTAGTGGTATCGGGACTAGCGGACACAATGAGCAGTTCTTC. This encodes CASGIGTSGHNEQFF.

This clonotype was recorded many times. The chain carries TRBV12-3 or TRBV12-4 and TRBJ2-7; the D is unclear. V lost 5 bases to trimming and J lost 4 bases, with 12 bases between them. CDR3 length: 13 residues. CDR3 sequence (DNA): TGTGCCAGCAGTATGGGCCGAACGTACGAGCAGTACTTC. Translated: CASSMGRTYEQYF.

The table lists this clonotype with many counts. The chain has TRBV12-3 or TRBV12-4 and TRBJ1-1; TRBD1 agrees at 7 bases. The CDR3 sequence is 13 residues long. Trimming took 6 bases from V and 8 from J; bases not matched to a gene: 9. The CDR3 nucleotides are TGTGCCAGCAGAGACAGGGAGTCTCTCGAAGCTTTCTTT. This encodes CASRDRESLEAFF.

V is TRBV18 and J is TRBJ2-2; D gene unclear. CDR1 and CDR2 from the germline V gene are KGHSH and LQKENI. The CDR3 has 19 amino acids. The V end lost 1 base, the J end lost 5 bases, and 23 bases lay between the germline ends. CDR3 in DNA: TGTGCCAGCTCACCACGGAGAGAGTTGGTCAGCTCGCGTACCGGGGAGCTGTTTTTT. Protein sequence: CASSPRRELVSSRTGELFF.

The CDR3 region has the DNA TGCAGCGTTGAACAGCGACTGAACACTGAAGCTTTCTTT. Its protein product is CSVEQRLNTEAFF. The genes are TRBV29-1 and TRBJ1-1; D not certain. The CDR3 contains 13 residues. Trimming left V 2 bases short and J 0 bases short, with 7 bases between. Germline CDR1 is SQVTM and CDR2 is ANQGSEA.

CDR3 loop: CSATTGLAGAGFRTDTQYF. The CDR3 DNA reads TGCAGTGCTACCACCGGACTAGCGGGAGCGGGATTTCGGACAGATACGCAGTATTTT. The V call is TRBV20-1, the J call TRBJ2-3; TRBD2 matches 13 bases. V shed 4 bases and J 3 bases; nucleotides not matched to a gene: 16. The CDR3 contains 19 residues. Germline-derived CDR1 and CDR2 are DFQATT and SNEGSKA (reference sequence).